This T cell receptor beta chain was documented in a study of T cell responses to AZD1222 COVID-19 vaccine. Study-wide points: A rise in Spike-specific TCR breadth and depth followed two AZD1222 doses. AZD1222 recipients seropositive at baseline numbered only 6 or 7. Dominant CD4 TCR responses targeted spike regions 160-218 and 743-854. Most donors were white British, females outnumbered males, and clonal diversity was possibly underestimated.

Regarding this clone: Its target is not known.

The V end was cut by 6 bases, the J end by 2 bases, with 13 bases between. CDR1 and CDR2 (germline): MNHEY, SVGAGI. The CDR3 consists of 14 residues. Clones were sequenced by immunoSEQ multiplex PCR, and TCRdb holds only the in-frame ones, with some missing. The sample includes some 160,000 clones, 93% seen only once; the top ten take about 1%. The sequencing used peripheral blood, collected on day 0 of AZD1222 vaccination. The receptor was isolated from an adult in good health. V and J are TRBV6-5 and TRBJ1-1; D is unresolved. CDR3 in DNA: TGTGCCAGCAGGGTCTTTACAGCTAACACTGAAGCTTTCTTT. It yields the protein CASRVFTANTEAFF.